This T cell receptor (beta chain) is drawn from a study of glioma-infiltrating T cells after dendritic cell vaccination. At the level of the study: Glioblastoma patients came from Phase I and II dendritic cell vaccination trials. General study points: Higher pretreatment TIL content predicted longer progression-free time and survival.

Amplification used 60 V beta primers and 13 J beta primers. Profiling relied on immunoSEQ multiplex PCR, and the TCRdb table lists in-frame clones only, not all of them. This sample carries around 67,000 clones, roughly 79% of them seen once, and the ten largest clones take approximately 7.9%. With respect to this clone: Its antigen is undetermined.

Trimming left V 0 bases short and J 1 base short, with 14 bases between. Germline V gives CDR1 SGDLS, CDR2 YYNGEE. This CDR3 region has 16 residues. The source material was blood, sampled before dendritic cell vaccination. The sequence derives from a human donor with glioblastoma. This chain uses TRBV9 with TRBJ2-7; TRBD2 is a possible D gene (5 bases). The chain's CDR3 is CASSVGQRTGSYEQYF. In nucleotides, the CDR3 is TGTGCCAGCAGCGTAGGCCAGCGGACGGGTTCCTACGAGCAGTACTTC.